A selection of T cell receptor beta chains follows, all from one sample in a study of tumor-infiltrating lymphocytes in primary liver carcinoma. TCRdb re-analysed the multiplex PCR reads in MiXCR, keeping a single row per CDR3 protein. This repertoire shows fewer than 85,000 distinct CDR3 sequences, roughly two thirds found once; its top ten account for less than 30%. Sample: tumor-adjacent normal liver tissue. The origin of the receptors is a man aged 35-49 years with primary liver carcinoma and hepatitis B virus infection. Both conserved end residues are part of each CDR3. D genes are given only for firm matches. Size is omitted from some rows. Given values are once, few, many or a class for expanded clones.

TRBV11-1	-	TRBJ2-1	-	15	CASRDGIIFSNEQFF	TGTGCCAGCAGGGATGGGATAATCTTCTCCAATGAGCAGTTCTTC
TRBV5-4	TRBD2	TRBJ2-2	-	15	CASISTSANTGEMFF	TGTGCCAGCATCTCGACTAGCGCGAACACCGGGGAGATGTTTTTT
TRBV6-5	-	TRBJ1-1	-	14	CANKMTGRETEAFF	TGTGCTAACAAAATGACAGGTAGAGAGACTGAAGCTTTCTTT
TRBV6-6	-	TRBJ1-2	-	14	CACSTRTAVYGYTF	TGTGCCTGCAGTACCCGGACAGCAGTCTATGGCTACACCTTC
TRBV5-4	-	TRBJ1-6	-	13	CATSIEPEGALHF	TGTGCCACCAGCATAGAGCCGGAGGGTGCCCTCCACTTC
TRBV28	-	TRBJ1-5	-	12	CASSSPRGPQHF	TGTGCCAGCAGTTCTCCTCGGGGGCCCCAACATTTT
TRBV5-1	TRBD2	TRBJ2-1	once	16	CASSPGTNGREHEQFF	TGCGCCAGCAGTCCCGGGACTAACGGGAGGGAACATGAGCAGTTCTTC
TRBV6-2/TRBV6-3	-	TRBJ2-1	-	17	CASSYSAGRPDGNEQFF	TGTGCCAGCAGTTACTCGGCCGGCCGGCCGGACGGGAATGAGCAGTTCTTC
TRBV4-3	-	TRBJ2-3	few	14	CASNQVLATDTQYF	TGCGCCAGCAACCAAGTCCTAGCCACAGATACGCAGTATTTT
TRBV5-1	-	TRBJ2-1	-	15	CASSTDVQSHNEQFF	TGCGCCAGCAGCACGGACGTTCAATCCCACAATGAGCAGTTCTTC
TRBV30	-	TRBJ2-7	many	14	CAWRTQLLSYEQYF	TGTGCCTGGAGGACCCAGCTCCTATCGTACGAGCAGTACTTC
TRBV5-1	TRBD1	TRBJ2-7	-	14	CASSSGQGAKEQYF	TGCGCCAGTAGCTCCGGACAGGGGGCTAAGGAGCAGTACTTC
TRBV19	-	TRBJ2-3	few	16	CASGKPGAARIDTQYF	TGTGCCAGCGGTAAACCAGGGGCCGCCCGCATAGATACGCAGTATTTT
TRBV7-9	-	TRBJ2-7	-	14	CASSSSWVPYKQYF	TGTGCCAGCAGCTCATCTTGGGTTCCGTACAAGCAGTACTTC
TRBV30	-	TRBJ1-4	-	14	CAWSMGQGNEKLFF	TGTGCCTGGAGCATGGGCCAGGGGAACGAAAAACTGTTTTTT
TRBV6-5	-	TRBJ1-3	once	16	CANSYSRPSSGNTIYF	TGTGCCAACAGTTACTCTCGTCCATCCTCTGGAAACACCATATATTTT
TRBV6-5	-	TRBJ1-1	-	14	CASKMTGRETDAFF	TGTGCCAGCAAAATGACAGGTAGAGAGACCGACGCTTTCTTT
TRBV11-3	-	TRBJ2-2	-	15	CTISLDTVGTGELFF	TGCACCATTAGCTTAGATACCGTAGGCACCGGGGAGCTATTTTTT
TRBV30	TRBD1	TRBJ1-5	-	14	CAWGRQGLGAPQHF	TGTGCCTGGGGTCGACAGGGGCTAGGGGCGCCCCAGCATTTT
TRBV6-1	-	TRBJ1-2	-	14	CANTLAQENYSYTF	TGTGCCAACACCCTCGCCCAAGAAAACTATAGCTACACCTTC
TRBV12-3/TRBV12-4	TRBD2	TRBJ2-2	many	16	CASSLRLAGSPGELFF	TGTGCCAGCAGTCTACGACTAGCGGGGTCCCCCGGGGAGCTGTTTTTT
TRBV7-8	-	TRBJ2-1	-	18	CAISPLGGSAVSFNEQFF	TGCGCCATCAGCCCCCTTGGAGGCTCAGCGGTCTCCTTCAATGAGCAGTTCTTC
TRBV30	-	TRBJ2-2	many	14	CAWITRGGTGELFF	TGTGCCTGGATCACCCGAGGGGGGACCGGGGAGCTGTTTTTT
TRBV11-2	-	TRBJ2-1	-	14	CASSLAGAANEQFF	TGTGCCAGCAGCTTAGCCGGAGCGGCCAATGAGCAGTTCTTC
TRBV11-3	TRBD1	TRBJ2-1	-	15	CASNFAGGVYNEQFF	TGTGCCAGCAACTTTGCAGGGGGTGTCTACAATGAGCAGTTCTTC
TRBV12-3/TRBV12-4	TRBD2	TRBJ2-1	-	16	CASSPPGLAGLNEPFF	TGTGCTAGCAGTCCGCCGGGACTAGCGGGACTCAATGAGCCGTTCTTC
TRBV18	-	TRBJ2-7	-	14	CASSPRKDWYEQYF	TGTGCCAGCTCACCACGTAAGGATTGGTACGAGCAGTACTTC
TRBV9	-	TRBJ2-5	-	14	CASSLGSGEETQYF	TGTGCCAGCAGCCTAGGGTCAGGAGAAGAGACCCAGTACTTC
TRBV10-2	-	TRBJ2-2	-	17	CVSSVKGPAHNTGELFF	TGCGTCAGCAGTGTGAAAGGACCAGCGCACAACACCGGGGAGCTGTTTTTT
TRBV4-3	-	TRBJ2-5	-	16	CASSQGEGRELETQYF	TGCGCCAGCAGCCAAGGCGAGGGGCGGGAACTAGAGACCCAGTACTTC
TRBV7-9	-	TRBJ2-6	many	16	CASSPPGVSGANVLTF	TGTGCCAGCAGCCCCCCTGGGGTATCTGGGGCCAACGTCCTGACTTTC
TRBV6-6	TRBD2	TRBJ2-7	once	16	CASSYGVAGGFDEQYF	TGTGCCAGCAGTTACGGGGTAGCGGGAGGTTTTGACGAGCAGTATTTC
TRBV4-2	-	TRBJ2-7	-	16	CASSQAASWASYEEYF	TGTGCCAGCAGCCAAGCGGCTAGCTGGGCTTCCTACGAGGAGTACTTC
TRBV28	TRBD2	TRBJ2-7	-	14	CVSSLLAGTYKQYF	TGTGTCAGCAGTTTGCTAGCGGGAACCTACAAGCAGTACTTC
TRBV13	-	TRBJ2-5	once	15	CARSPRSGTPETQYF	TGTGCCCGCAGTCCCCGGTCCGGGACTCCAGAGACCCAGTACTTC
TRBV11-1	-	TRBJ2-2	-	13	CASSLVRLGKFFF	TGTGCCAGCAGCTTAGTACGTCTCGGGAAGTTCTTTTTT
TRBV10-3	TRBD2	TRBJ2-5	-	14	CAISGSTGGETQYF	TGTGCCATCAGTGGCTCCACGGGGGGAGAGACCCAGTACTTC
TRBV7-9	TRBD1	TRBJ2-7	-	16	CANSPTLTGSFYEQYF	TGTGCCAACAGCCCTACCTTGACAGGGTCCTTCTACGAGCAGTACTTC
TRBV6-6	TRBD1	TRBJ2-2	medium-sized	13	CAIRQGGTGELFF	TGTGCCATCCGACAGGGGGGTACCGGGGAGCTGTTTTTT
TRBV12-3/TRBV12-4	TRBD2	TRBJ2-7	-	16	CASSLLAGGPPFEQYF	TGTGCCAGCAGTTTATTAGCGGGAGGGCCTCCCTTCGAGCAGTACTTC
TRBV2	-	TRBJ2-3	few	14	CASSESYGVDTQYF	TGTGCCAGCAGTGAATCCTACGGAGTAGATACGCAGTATTTT
TRBV12-3/TRBV12-4	-	TRBJ2-7	-	13	CASGLQSSYEQYF	TGTGCCAGCGGTTTACAGTCTTCCTACGAGCAGTACTTC
TRBV5-6	-	TRBJ1-1	-	13	CASCGTVNTEAFF	TGTGCTAGCTGCGGAACGGTGAACACTGAAGCTTTCTTT
TRBV6-2/TRBV6-3	-	TRBJ1-1	-	11	CAITDSGYAFF	TGTGCCATCACCGACTCGGGGTATGCTTTCTTT
TRBV5-5	-	TRBJ2-5	once	17	CASKTTLGGTYQETQYF	TGTGCCAGCAAGACGACCTTGGGCGGAACGTACCAAGAGACCCAGTACTTC
TRBV5-1	-	TRBJ2-1	-	12	CAGSLGANEQFF	TGTGCCGGCAGCTTGGGTGCGAATGAGCAGTTCTTC
TRBV7-8	-	TRBJ2-7	-	13	CTSSFDSAYDQYF	TGTACCAGCAGCTTTGACTCCGCCTACGATCAATACTTC
TRBV4-2	TRBD2	TRBJ2-7	-	18	CPCSQYGLAGIGSYEQYF	TGTCCCTGCAGCCAATACGGACTAGCGGGAATCGGGTCCTACGAGCAGTACTTC
TRBV6-5	-	TRBJ2-1	-	13	CVTRSGRSNEQFF	TGTGTCACCAGATCCGGCAGGAGTAATGAGCAGTTCTTC
TRBV29-1	TRBD1	TRBJ2-2	-	14	CSITGTVNAGELFF	TGCAGCATTACAGGGACAGTAAACGCCGGGGAGCTGTTTTTT
TRBV28	-	TRBJ2-7	many	14	CASSPRQEYYEQYF	TGTGCCAGCAGTCCTCGACAGGAGTACTACGAGCAGTACTTC
TRBV6-2/TRBV6-3	-	TRBJ2-5	-	16	CASSYLPWGVQETQYF	TGTGCCAGCAGTTACCTACCCTGGGGCGTCCAAGAGACCCAGTACTTC
TRBV11-2	-	TRBJ2-4	-	13	CASGDRSHGIRYF	TGTGCCAGCGGGGATCGGTCCCACGGCATTCGGTACTTC